The next 8 T cell receptor beta chains were all read from a single sample in a study of blood T cells in healthy people across ages. A second PCR of 7 to 11 cycles used a sample-barcoded 5' primer and a J-beta primer mix. TCRdb re-derived calls from the 5' RACE reads in MiXCR, one entry per CDR3 protein. The table has roughly 680,000 distinct CDR3 sequences, 52% seen once. Material for sequencing was blood. The receptors shown here come from a woman of 80 years or more in good health.

The rearrangement joins TRBV2 to TRBJ1-5; tentatively, D is TRBD1 (6 bases). Trimming took off 10 bases at V and 0 bases at J, with 10 bases between the two ends. CDR3 length equals 13 residues. Germline loops: CDR1 SNHLY, CDR2 FYNNEI. The CDR3, as DNA: TGTGCCACACAGGGATATAGCAATCAGCCCCAGCATTTT. Its translation is CATQGYSNQPQHF.

Many counts were recorded for this clonotype. The CDR3 DNA is TGTGCCAGCAGCATACTAGCGGGAGTTCCAGATACGCAGTATTTT. This gives the protein CASSILAGVPDTQYF. The chain carries TRBV7-2 and TRBJ2-3, with 11 bases identical to TRBD2. The ends lost 5 bases at V and 4 bases at J; junction bases unmatched: 5. Germline lookup yields CDR1 SGHTA and CDR2 FQGNSA. The CDR3 is 15 residues long.

This chain joins TRBV7-2 and TRBJ2-7, with D uncertain. The CDR3 is 14 residues long. Per germline, CDR1 SGHTA and CDR2 FQGNSA. CDR3 in amino acids: CEGSLGVSPYEQYF. The CDR3 bases are TGTGAGGGCAGCTTAGGAGTATCGCCCTACGAGCAGTACTTC. Variable domain in full (rest from reference TRBV7-2 and TRBJ2-7): GAGVSQSPSNKVTEKGKDVELRCDPISGHTALYWYRQSLGQGLEFLIYFQGNSAPDKSGLPSDRFSAERTGGSVSTLTIQRTQQEDSAVYLCEGSLGVSPYEQYFGPGTRLTVT.

The chain couples TRBV6-5 to TRBJ2-6, with a weak D call TRBD1 (6 bases). In germline, CDR1 is MNHEY, CDR2 SVGAGI. Trimming cost V 0 bases and J 3 bases, with 9 bases left between them. This CDR3 contains 16 residues. In DNA, the CDR3 is TGTGCCAGCAGTTACTCCAGGGGCTTTGGGGCCAACGTCCTGACTTTC. Its protein product is CASSYSRGFGANVLTF.

This chain links TRBV5-1 with TRBJ2-7; D gene ambiguous. Matching the DNA end better, TRBJ2-5 makes the J call doubtful. The CDR3 sequence is 12 residues long. CDR1 is SGHRS, CDR2 YFSETQ, per germline. The CDR3 DNA is TGCGCCAGCAGGGAAAGTGATGAGACCCAGTACTTC. This gives the protein CASRESDETQYF.

This clonotype was recorded at least ten times. The V and J genes are TRBV30 and TRBJ2-3; D gene unclear. The CDR3 spans 12 residues. The germline V and J ends were trimmed by 2 bases and 1 base, with 4 bases remaining between them. Germline CDR1 GTSNPN, CDR2 SVGIG (reference sequence). CDR3 nucleotide sequence: TGTGCCTGGAGTCTTCGCACAGATACGCAGTATTTT. Translating it yields CAWSLRTDTQYF.

Only one count was recorded for this clonotype. The V call is TRBV27, the J call TRBJ1-5; unclear D gene. The length of the CDR3 is 13 residues. From germline, CDR1 is MNHEY and CDR2 SMNVEV (reference sequence). The V and J ends lost 5 bases and 4 bases respectively, with 9 bases between them. CDR3 in DNA: TGTGCCAGCAGTGTGTTGGGAAATCAGCCCCAGCATTTT. It is translated as CASSVLGNQPQHF.

This clonotype was seen many times. This chain uses TRBV2 with TRBJ2-7, with D possibly being TRBD2 (5 bases). This CDR3 spans 12 amino acids. The germline V gene has CDR1 SNHLY and CDR2 FYNNEI. Trimming removed 11 bases at V and 0 bases at J, with 11 bases between. CDR3 bases: TGTGCCCTGCGCGGGCGCTCCTACGAGCAGTACTTC. This translates into CALRGRSYEQYF.